A selection of T cell receptor beta chains follows, all from one sample in a study of T cells in Graves' hyperthyroidism and ophthalmopathy. TCRdb itself ran the multiplex PCR reads through MiXCR, one entry per CDR3 protein. The data show roughly 720,000 distinct CDR3 sequences, roughly 17% seen once. Sequencing was performed on blood. The receptors shown here come from a man aged 50 to 59 with Graves' hyperthyroidism. Each CDR3 is given with its conserved first and last residue. Each record gives: V gene, clone size, CDR3 protein. Size is stated for part of the rows, as once, few or many counts, or as a class when the clone is expanded.

V gene: TRBV6-5
clone size: many
CDR3 protein: CASSYYVRVPGELFF

V gene: TRBV10-3
clone size: many
CDR3 protein: CAISDRSTEAFF

V gene: TRBV7-2
clone size: few
CDR3 protein: CASRLGQSKTQYF

V gene: TRBV2
clone size: many
CDR3 protein: CASSERGASSYNSPLHF

V gene: TRBV20-1
clone size: many
CDR3 protein: CSARDLGQGGETQYF

V gene: TRBV6-2/TRBV6-3
clone size: NA
CDR3 protein: CASSQSPGTGAFEQYF

V gene: TRBV12-3/TRBV12-4
clone size: many
CDR3 protein: CASSLFEREPQHF

V gene: TRBV30
clone size: NA
CDR3 protein: CAWSFDRQPLHF

V gene: TRBV20-1
clone size: NA
CDR3 protein: CNAARFAAVTYEQYF

V gene: TRBV27
clone size: few
CDR3 protein: CASRWVGAENYEQYF

V gene: TRBV7-2
clone size: NA
CDR3 protein: CASSLDRSSHNEQFF

V gene: TRBV6-1
clone size: many
CDR3 protein: CASTNRDGNTGELFF

V gene: TRBV2
clone size: many
CDR3 protein: CASSVRQMNTEAFF

V gene: TRBV27
clone size: many
CDR3 protein: CASSYTGTGNPGYTF

V gene: TRBV30
clone size: few
CDR3 protein: CAWSAGDLRTGELFF

V gene: TRBV2
clone size: many
CDR3 protein: CASRDLAEYEQYF

V gene: TRBV7-2
clone size: many
CDR3 protein: CASSLGPGLAVSYTDTQYF

V gene: TRBV7-9
clone size: NA
CDR3 protein: CASSHSGRGQETQYF

V gene: TRBV20-1
clone size: many
CDR3 protein: CSVSPLTGDPYEQYF

V gene: TRBV20-1
clone size: NA
CDR3 protein: CSARNRDSYNEQFF

V gene: TRBV18
clone size: NA
CDR3 protein: CASSPGLGSTGGTEAFF